The 28 T cell receptor beta chains reported below all come from one sample, sequenced in a study of blood T cells in healthy people across ages. The use of a sample-barcoded 5' primer and a J-beta primer mix characterized a second PCR of roughly 6 to 11 cycles. TCRdb fed the 5' RACE reads into MiXCR, producing one record per CDR3 protein. This sample has approximately 850,000 distinct CDR3 sequences, with over 45% found just once. Input material: blood. The receptors shown here come from a man in his thirties or forties in good health.

The rearrangement uses TRBV20-1 and TRBJ2-5; perhaps TRBD2 as D (5 bases). From germline, CDR1 is DFQATT and CDR2 SNEGSKA (reference sequence). Trimming removed 1 base from V and 2 bases from J, with 8 bases in between. The CDR3 totals 13 residues. The CDR3: CSARGTYQETQYF. The CDR3 DNA reads TGCAGTGCTAGAGGGACTTATCAAGAGACCCAGTACTTC.

The genes are TRBV20-1 and TRBJ2-1, with 7 nucleotides matching TRBD2. The end of the DNA is better explained by TRBJ2-7, so the J call may be wrong. CDR1 is DFQATT and CDR2 is SNEGSKA in the germline V gene (reference sequence). This CDR3 has 17 residues. The CDR3 is CSARRNRAGEGYNEQYF. Written as DNA, the CDR3 is TGCAGTGCTAGACGAAACCGCGCGGGGGAGGGGTACAATGAGCAGTACTTC.

This sequence joins TRBV6-2 or TRBV6-3 and TRBJ1-2; no firm D call. CDR1 is MNHEY, CDR2 SVGEGT, per germline. The V gene lost 4 bases and the J gene lost 4 bases, with 7 bases spanning the gap. The CDR3 covers 12 residues. The CDR3 DNA follows: TGTGCCAGCAGTTTCTTTCCCTATGGCTACACCTTC. It yields the protein CASSFFPYGYTF.

The chain uses TRBV24-1 and TRBJ2-7; 13 bases fit TRBD2. The germline gives CDR1 KGHDR, CDR2 SFDVKD. This CDR3 has 19 amino acids. J was trimmed by 3 bases and V by 3 bases; bases with no gene match: 13. CDR3 sequence reads: CATSDRKLAGGYPNYEQYF. In nucleotides, the CDR3 is TGTGCCACCAGTGATCGGAAACTAGCGGGAGGGTACCCCAACTACGAGCAGTACTTC.

The V call is TRBV5-1, the J call TRBJ2-7, with 8 bases matching TRBD1. CDR1 and CDR2 from the germline V gene are SGHRS and YFSETQ. This CDR3 is built from 13 residues. Unmatched junction bases numbered 6, after V lost 7 bases and J lost 3 bases. The CDR3 bases are TGCGCCAGCTATAAGACAGGGGACTACGAGCAGTACTTC. Amino acid sequence: CASYKTGDYEQYF.

This clonotype has only a few counts. V and J are TRBV20-1 and TRBJ2-7; D perhaps matches TRBD1 (5 bases). This CDR3 has 14 residues. The V gene's germline CDR1 is DFQATT and CDR2 SNEGSKA (reference sequence). The V gene lost 6 bases and the J gene lost 4 bases, with 19 bases spanning the gap. The CDR3 loop reads CSATFDRIQYEQYF. DNA for the CDR3: TGCAGTGCAACTTTTGACAGAATTCAATACGAGCAGTACTTC.

V usage is TRBV13 and J usage is TRBJ2-7; 8 nucleotides agree with TRBD2. Trimming removed 5 bases from V and 5 bases from J; junction bases left unmatched: 5. The CDR3 covers 13 residues. CDR1 is PRHDT and CDR2 is FYEKMQ in the germline V gene (reference sequence). As DNA, the CDR3 is TGTGCCAGCAGCACGGGGGGGCTTGACGAGCAGTACTTC. The encoded protein is CASSTGGLDEQYF.

The V and J genes are TRBV6-5 and TRBJ2-1, with 7 bases fitting TRBD2. The CDR3 spans 11 residues. The germline V gene encodes CDR1 MNHEY and CDR2 SVGAGI. The junction had 1 base not matched to a gene; V was cut back by 7 bases and J by 7 bases. CDR3 protein: CASNGGNEQFF. CDR3 DNA: TGTGCCAGCAACGGGGGGAATGAGCAGTTCTTC.

The chain combines TRBV4-2 with TRBJ1-5, with 7 bases fitting TRBD1. The CDR3 sequence is 15 residues long. Germline V gene sequence: CDR1 LGHNA, CDR2 YNFKEQ. V shed 1 base and J 9 bases; nucleotides not matched to a gene: 9. The CDR3: CASSQARGAQGPQHF. The CDR3 DNA reads TGTGCCAGCAGCCAAGCCAGGGGGGCCCAGGGGCCCCAGCATTTT.

This clonotype showed up just once. The rearrangement uses TRBV7-2 and TRBJ1-5, with D unresolved. Germline V gives CDR1 SGHTA, CDR2 FQGNSA. With 5 bases removed from V and 9 bases from J, the gap between germline ends came to 14 bases. This CDR3 is 13 amino acids long. CDR3 nucleotide sequence: TGTGCCAGCAGCCGAGCCTACGTTGGGCCCCAGCATTTT. It translates to CASSRAYVGPQHF.

This clonotype was picked up a small number of times. This sequence joins TRBV29-1 and TRBJ2-5; D is perhaps TRBD2 (5 bases). The CDR3 has 12 residues. The ends were cut back, 6 bases at V and 4 bases at J, with 12 bases in the middle. Germline lookup yields CDR1 SQVTM and CDR2 ANQGSEA. CDR3 nucleotides: TGCAGCGTCGCTGGACTGGGAGAGACCCAGTACTTC. Encoded protein: CSVAGLGETQYF.

Written as DNA, the CDR3 is TGCGCCAGCAGCTTGGCCGGCAGGGCGTCTGGAGGCTACACCTTC. It specifies CASSLAGRASGGYTF. The rearrangement links TRBV5-1 to TRBJ1-2; tentative D call: TRBD1 (5 bases). Germline assignment: CDR1 SGHRS and CDR2 YFSETQ. Trimming removed 0 bases from V and 8 bases from J, with 17 bases in between. This CDR3 region has 15 residues.

This clonotype was counted between two and nine times. This chain uses TRBV20-1 with TRBJ2-3; no clear D gene. This CDR3 is 12 amino acids long. Looked up from germline, CDR1 is DFQATT and CDR2 is SNEGSKA (reference sequence). V was clipped by 2 bases and J by 5 bases, with 8 bases between them. Written as DNA, the CDR3 is TGCAGTGCTAGAAGTGACGGAGATACGCAGTATTTT. Translation gives CSARSDGDTQYF.

This clonotype was seen a single time. This rearrangement joins TRBV9 to TRBJ1-1, with D unresolved. Germline V lookup: CDR1 SGDLS, CDR2 YYNGEE. V dropped 0 bases and J dropped 4 bases, with 10 bases sitting between them. The CDR3 loop spans 14 amino acids. This chain's CDR3 is CASSVVLEGTEAFF. Written as DNA, the CDR3 is TGTGCCAGCAGCGTAGTCCTAGAGGGCACTGAAGCTTTCTTT.

The chain combines TRBV3-1 with TRBJ1-1; D is unresolved. The CDR3 covers 13 residues. With 3 bases removed from V and 3 bases from J, the gap between germline ends came to 8 bases. Germline V gives CDR1 LGHDT, CDR2 YNNKEL (reference sequence). CDR3 in DNA: TGTGCCAGCAGCCAGAGAGCAGACACTGAAGCTTTCTTT. It yields the protein CASSQRADTEAFF.

The chain has TRBV6-2 or TRBV6-3 and TRBJ2-5, with 7 bases matching TRBD1. Losses at the gene ends were 2 bases for V and 4 bases for J; bases not matched to a gene: 7. In germline, CDR1 is MNHEY, CDR2 SVGEGT. This CDR3 region has 15 residues. The CDR3 nucleotides read TGTGCCAGCAGTTACCTCGAAGAGGGGGCAGAGACCCAGTACTTC. Its protein is CASSYLEEGAETQYF.

The rearrangement joins TRBV7-9 to TRBJ2-1; 7 bases agree with TRBD1. Trimming cost V 1 base and J 0 bases; bases outside gene matches: 6. The CDR3 loop spans 17 amino acids. The germline V gene has CDR1 SEHNR and CDR2 FQNEAQ (reference sequence). The CDR3 DNA follows: TGTGCCAGCAGCTTAGGACAGGGTAGGTCCTCCTACAATGAGCAGTTCTTC. It specifies CASSLGQGRSSYNEQFF.

This sequence joins TRBV20-1 and TRBJ1-1; no clear D gene. Per the germline V gene, CDR1 is DFQATT and CDR2 is SNEGSKA (reference sequence). The V end was cut by 3 bases, the J end by 4 bases, with 12 bases between. This CDR3 comprises 13 residues. CDR3 region: CSASIGVTTEAFF. The CDR3 DNA reads TGCAGTGCTAGTATTGGGGTTACCACTGAAGCTTTCTTT.

This clonotype was counted a few times. V usage is TRBV20-1 and J usage is TRBJ2-7; a weak D match, TRBD1 (7 bases). The CDR3 is made up of 14 amino acids. Germline CDR1 DFQATT, CDR2 SNEGSKA (reference sequence). Deletions cut 1 base from V and 6 bases from J, with 16 bases between. As DNA, the CDR3 is TGCAGTGCTAGAGGCGGGACAGTGCCCCGCGAGCAGTACTTC. Its translation: CSARGGTVPREQYF.

This chain joins TRBV20-1 and TRBJ2-1, with TRBD2 matching 11 bases. CDR3 size: 15 residues. Germline V gene sequence: CDR1 DFQATT, CDR2 SNEGSKA (reference sequence). V was pared by 0 bases and J by 7 bases, with 5 bases of the junction left unmatched. This CDR3 reads CSARDSGRAGNEQFF. CDR3 bases: TGCAGTGCTAGAGATAGCGGGAGGGCCGGGAATGAGCAGTTCTTC.

V is TRBV4-1 and J is TRBJ2-7, with 7 bases identical to TRBD2. J gave up 5 bases and V 1 base, and 5 bases lay outside the gene matches. CDR3 length: 14 amino acids. CDR1 is MGHRA, CDR2 YSYEKL, per germline. This CDR3 reads CASSQAGGVNEQYF. In DNA, the CDR3 is TGCGCCAGCAGCCAAGCGGGGGGAGTAAACGAGCAGTACTTC.

This rearrangement joins TRBV12-3 or TRBV12-4 to TRBJ2-7; no definite D call. Trimming shortened V by 2 bases and J by 5 bases, and 13 bases separated the two germline ends. The CDR3 sequence is 14 residues long. The DNA of the CDR3 is TGTGCCAGCAGTTTAACCAGATGGGGAAACGAGCAGTACTTC. Translating it yields CASSLTRWGNEQYF.

This clonotype was observed a few times. One junction end does not reproduce the germline sequence, and a read error may be involved. V is TRBV20-1 and J is TRBJ2-5, with D maybe TRBD2 (6 bases). The CDR3 runs to 15 residues. From germline, CDR1 is DFQATT and CDR2 SNEGSKA (reference sequence). CDR3 residues: CSAREPDGSQEAQYF. The CDR3 DNA sequence: TGCAGTGCTAGAGAGCCGGACGGGAGCCAAGAGGCCCAGTACTTC.

The chain has TRBV7-2 and TRBJ2-1; 8 nucleotides line up with TRBD2. In germline, CDR1 is SGHTA, CDR2 FQGNSA. The CDR3 is 14 amino acids. V was pared by 1 base and J by 6 bases, with 2 bases of the junction left unmatched. The CDR3 DNA reads as TGTGCCAGCAGCTTAGTTGGGACTAGCAATGAGCAGTTCTTC. This encodes CASSLVGTSNEQFF.

CDR3 amino acids: CASTGGWGSTDTQYF. The CDR3 nucleotides read TGTGCCAGCACCGGAGGGTGGGGTAGCACAGATACGCAGTATTTT. The chain employs TRBV28 and TRBJ2-3, with a weak D call TRBD2 (6 bases). The CDR3 spans 15 residues. V lost 7 bases to trimming and J lost 0 bases, with 14 bases between them. Germline V CDR1 and CDR2: MDHEN, SYDVKM.

This chain connects TRBV30 to TRBJ2-7; 11 bases match TRBD2. The J call may be mistaken, given a closer DNA end match to TRBJ2-5. The CDR3 spans 17 residues. The germline V gene encodes CDR1 GTSNPN and CDR2 SVGIG (reference sequence). CDR3 nucleotides: TGTGCCTGGATGAATCCGGAGATAGCGGGAGGGCCGGAGACCCAGTACTTC. Its protein is CAWMNPEIAGGPETQYF.

The rearrangement links TRBV12-3 or TRBV12-4 to TRBJ2-5; D ambiguous. The better agreement between TRBJ2-7 and the DNA end casts doubt on the J call. The CDR3 extends over 14 amino acids. The CDR3 region is CASSSRRPSYEQYF. DNA of the CDR3: TGTGCCAGCAGTTCTCGGCGGCCCTCCTACGAGCAGTACTTC.

This clonotype was detected a few times. This rearrangement joins TRBV20-1 to TRBJ2-3, with D unresolved. V lost 2 bases to trimming and J lost 1 base, with 7 bases between them. Germline values: CDR1 DFQATT, CDR2 SNEGSKA (reference sequence). The CDR3 is 13 amino acids. CDR3 residues: CSARHSGTDTQYF. DNA for the CDR3: TGCAGTGCTAGACATTCGGGCACAGATACGCAGTATTTT.